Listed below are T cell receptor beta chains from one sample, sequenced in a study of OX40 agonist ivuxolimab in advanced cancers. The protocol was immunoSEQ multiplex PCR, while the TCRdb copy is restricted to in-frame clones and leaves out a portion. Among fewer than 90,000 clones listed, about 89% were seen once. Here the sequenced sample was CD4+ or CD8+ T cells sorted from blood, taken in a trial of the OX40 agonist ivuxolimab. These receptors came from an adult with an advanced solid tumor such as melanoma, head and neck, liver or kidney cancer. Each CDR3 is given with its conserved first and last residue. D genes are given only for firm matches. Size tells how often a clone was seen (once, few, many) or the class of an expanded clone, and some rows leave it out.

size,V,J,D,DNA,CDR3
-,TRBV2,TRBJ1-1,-,-,CASVRSVLGTEAFF
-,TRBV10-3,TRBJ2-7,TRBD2,TGTGCCATCAGTGGGACTAGCGGCGACTACGAGCAGTACTTC,CAISGTSGDYEQYF
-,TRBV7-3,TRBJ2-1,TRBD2,TGTGCCAGCAGCTTACGAGGGAGGGCCACTCACAATGAGCAGTTCTTC,CASSLRGRATHNEQFF
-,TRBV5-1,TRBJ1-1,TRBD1,TGCGCCAGCAGCACGCGGACAGGGGCTACGAACACTGAAGCTTTCTTT,CASSTRTGATNTEAFF
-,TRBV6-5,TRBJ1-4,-,TGTGCCAACAGTTTCTCAGCGACAACTAATGAAAAACTGTTTTTT,CANSFSATTNEKLFF
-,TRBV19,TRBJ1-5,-,TGTGCCAGTAGTATTGACCCGAGGCGGGGAGAGCCTAATCAGCCCCAGCATTTT,CASSIDPRRGEPNQPQHF
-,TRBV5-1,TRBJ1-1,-,TGCGCCAGCAGAGTTCCAGATATGAACACTGAAGCTTTCTTT,CASRVPDMNTEAFF
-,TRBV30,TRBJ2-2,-,TGTGCCTGGAGTGTAAACGGGAGACCAACCGGGGAGCTGTTTTTT,CAWSVNGRPTGELFF
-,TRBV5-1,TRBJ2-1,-,TGCGCCAGCAGCTTACAAAAGGGTGCAAACACGAATGAGCAGTTCTTC,CASSLQKGANTNEQFF
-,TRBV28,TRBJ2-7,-,TGTGCCAGCAGTTTGGTCCGGGGCGAGCAGTACTTC,CASSLVRGEQYF
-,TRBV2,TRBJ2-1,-,TGTGCCAGCAGGAACTGGGAGGAGCAGTTCTTC,CASRNWEEQFF
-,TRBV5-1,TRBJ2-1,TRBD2,TGCGCCAGCAGCTCGGGACTAGCCCAAATAGGGAATGAGCAGTTCTTC,CASSSGLAQIGNEQFF
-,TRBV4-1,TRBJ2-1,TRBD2,TGCGCCAGCAGCCAAGACGAACGAGGGAGGGGTGAGCAGTTCTTC,CASSQDERGRGEQFF
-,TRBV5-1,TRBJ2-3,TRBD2,TGCGCCAGCAGCCTTTCGACTAGCGGAAGCACAGATACGCAGTATTTT,CASSLSTSGSTDTQYF
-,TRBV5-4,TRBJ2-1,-,TGTGCCAGCAGCTTGGGGGCAGGGATGTGGAATGAGCAGTTCTTC,CASSLGAGMWNEQFF
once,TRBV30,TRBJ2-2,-,TGTGCCTGGAGCCCTAGGCTAGCTGGCACCGGGGAGCTGTTTTTT,CAWSPRLAGTGELFF
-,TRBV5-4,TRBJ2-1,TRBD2,TGTGCCAGCAGCTTGCCTAGCGGGAGTTTAAATGAGCAGTTCTTC,CASSLPSGSLNEQFF
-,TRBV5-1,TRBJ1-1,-,TGCGCCAGCAGCCTACAGGGTCCTGAGGACACTGAAGCTTTCTTT,CASSLQGPEDTEAFF
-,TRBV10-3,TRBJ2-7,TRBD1,TGTGCCACCGGGACAGGTGGGGCCCCTCAGCAGTACTTC,CATGTGGAPQQYF
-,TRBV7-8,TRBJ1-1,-,TGTGCCAGCAGCGCCCAGGGAAGGGTCACTGAAGCTTTCTTT,CASSAQGRVTEAFF
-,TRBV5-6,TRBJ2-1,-,TGTGCCAGCAGCTTTGGAACAGTTAACAATGAGCAGTTCTTC,CASSFGTVNNEQFF
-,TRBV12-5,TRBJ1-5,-,TGTGCTAGTGGTAGGGTACCCCAGCCCCAGCATTTT,CASGRVPQPQHF
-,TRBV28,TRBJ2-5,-,TGTGCCACCCAGCTTGAGACCCAGTACTTC,CATQLETQYF
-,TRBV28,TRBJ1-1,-,TGTGCCAGCAGTTTATCGGGGGGGCAGGGTGAAGCTTTCTTT,CASSLSGGQGEAFF
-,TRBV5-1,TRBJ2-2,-,TGCGCCAGCAGCTTGGTGGGAACGAACACCGGGGAGCTGTTTTTT,CASSLVGTNTGELFF
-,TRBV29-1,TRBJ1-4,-,TGCAGCGTTGACAGGGATAGGGAAAAACTGTTTTTT,CSVDRDREKLFF
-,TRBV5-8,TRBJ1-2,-,TGTGCCAGCAGTTTGCGACAGACTAACTATGGCTACACCTTC,CASSLRQTNYGYTF
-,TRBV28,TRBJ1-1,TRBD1,TGTGCCAGCAGGGGGGGACAGGGTCTCACTGAAGCTTTCTTT,CASRGGQGLTEAFF
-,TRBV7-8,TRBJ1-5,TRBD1,TGTGCCAGCAGTCCAAGACAGGGTAAATTGTATTTT,CASSPRQGKLYF
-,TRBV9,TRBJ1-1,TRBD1,TGTGCCAGCAGCCCAGACAGGGCCGGGAGAGCTTTCTTT,CASSPDRAGRAFF
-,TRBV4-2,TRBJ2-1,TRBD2,TGTGCCAGCAGCCAAGAGCGGGGAAGCGGGAGGGGGGATGAGCAGTTCTTC,CASSQERGSGRGDEQFF
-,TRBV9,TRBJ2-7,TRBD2,TGTGCCAGCAGCCCCCTTAGCGGGACCCGTCCTCGAGAGCAGTACTTC,CASSPLSGTRPREQYF
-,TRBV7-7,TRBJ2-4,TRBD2,TGTGCTAGCAGCCCTGAACTCACGGGCGGAGGGTGTAATGGACTAGAACACTTC,CASSPELTGGGCNGLEHF
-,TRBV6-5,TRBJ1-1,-,TGTGCCAGCAGTTACTTGGGGAACACTGAAGCTTTCTTT,CASSYLGNTEAFF
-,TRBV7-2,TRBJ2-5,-,TGTGCCAGCAGCTTAGCGAGTAATGGGTGGGCTAGCCAGTTTAGAGAGACCCAGTACTTC,CASSLASNGWASQFRETQYF
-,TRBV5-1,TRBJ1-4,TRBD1,TGCGCCAGCAGCCCGCCGGGACAGGGATCCTCAGGGGAAAAACTGTTTTTT,CASSPPGQGSSGEKLFF
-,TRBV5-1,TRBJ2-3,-,TGCGCCAGCAGCTTGGGGGCAGGACTCTTCACAGATACGCAGTATTTT,CASSLGAGLFTDTQYF
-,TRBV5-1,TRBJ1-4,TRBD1,TGCGCCAGCAGCTTAATCGGGACAGCTAATGAAAAACTGTTTTTT,CASSLIGTANEKLFF
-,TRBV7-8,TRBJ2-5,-,TGTGCCAGCAGCTTAATTCGGGCCCGATCGGAGACCCAGTACTTC,CASSLIRARSETQYF
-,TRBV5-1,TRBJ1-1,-,TGCGCCAGCAGCTTGGAAGCGGAGGGTGTGACTGAAGCTTTCTTT,CASSLEAEGVTEAFF
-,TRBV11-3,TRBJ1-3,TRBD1,TGTGCCAGCAGCTTCACAGGGGGTCTGACCGGAAACACCATATATTTT,CASSFTGGLTGNTIYF
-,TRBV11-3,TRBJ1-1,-,TGTGCCAGCAGCTTAGGAGGCCACGACACTGAAGCTTTCTTT,CASSLGGHDTEAFF
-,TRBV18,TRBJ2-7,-,TGTGCCAGCTCACCACGGGATACAGGTCTCGAGCAGTACTTC,CASSPRDTGLEQYF
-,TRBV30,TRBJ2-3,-,TGTGCCTGGAGTATTGCGGGCGCATCGGGAGATACGCAGTATTTT,CAWSIAGASGDTQYF
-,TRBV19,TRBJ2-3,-,TGTGCCAGTAGTATAGCCTCTGGGGATACGCAGTATTTT,CASSIASGDTQYF
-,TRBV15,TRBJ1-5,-,TGTGCCACCAGCAGAGGAGGATCAAACAACCATCAGCCCCAGCATTTT,CATSRGGSNNHQPQHF
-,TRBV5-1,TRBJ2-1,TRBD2,TGCGCCAGCAGCTTGGCAGCGGGGGCATCCTACAATGAGCAGTTCTTC,CASSLAAGASYNEQFF
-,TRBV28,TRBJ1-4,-,TGTGCCAGCAGCCAAAGACACAGCCAGGGGAAACTGTTTTTT,CASSQRHSQGKLFF